The source of this TCR beta chain is a study of shared clonotypes between healthy human individuals. The CDR3 spans 14 residues. Germline lookup yields CDR1 MDHEN and CDR2 SYDVKM. V gave up 6 bases and J gave up 7 bases, with 18 bases separating them. Only in-frame clones appear in the TCRdb table, and some are missing; sequencing was by immunoSEQ multiplex PCR. This table holds over 700,000 clones, 55% to 80% found once. Sequenced material: memory CD4+ T cells sorted from blood. Subset noted: CD45RA-negative fraction. The TCR was taken from a woman between 25 and 40 years old in good health. The rearrangement joins TRBV28 to TRBJ1-2, with D hard to call. CDR3 sequence: CASRAPGESFGYTF. CDR3 nucleotide sequence: TGTGCCAGCAGAGCCCCCGGGGAAAGCTTTGGCTACACCTTC.